The 20 T cell receptor beta chains below all came from one sample that was sequenced in a study of T cell repertoires in cytomegalovirus infection. TCRdb redid the calling of the reads with MiXCR, one entry per CDR3 protein. The repertoire holds 310,000 or so distinct CDR3 sequences, 8% to 10% seen once, with more than 2.5% in the top ten. Sample: PBMCs. The receptors stem from a human donor in good health (CMV status not recorded). Some clones in this sample may be carry-over from other donors' samples.

This clonotype occurred a few times. The chain carries TRBV29-1 and TRBJ1-2; the match to TRBD1 covers 10 bases. The CDR3 is 14 residues long. V shed 3 bases and J 8 bases; nucleotides not matched to a gene: 9. Germline V gene sequence: CDR1 SQVTM, CDR2 ANQGSEA. The CDR3 DNA sequence: TGCAGCGTTGACAGACAGGGGGCGGGAGACGGCTACACCTTC. It encodes CSVDRQGAGDGYTF.

For this clonotype: One base away lies a much larger clone, so this may be a sequencing read error. No conserved phenylalanine or tryptophan is present at the end of the CDR3, so a read error is the likely explanation. J is TRBJ2-7 and V is TRBV19, with 11 positions matching TRBD2. CDR1 and CDR2 from the germline V gene are LNHDA and SQIVND (reference sequence). J gave up 1 base and V 6 bases, and 2 bases lay outside the gene matches. CDR3 length: 14 amino acids. CDR3 residues: CASRRLAGSYEQYL. The CDR3 coding sequence is TGTGCCAGTAGAAGACTAGCGGGGTCCTACGAGCAGTACTTA.

This clonotype was seen only a few times. This rearrangement joins TRBV9 to TRBJ2-3, with D uncertain. V gave up 2 bases and J gave up 6 bases, with 7 bases separating them. The CDR3 totals 12 residues. CDR1 is SGDLS and CDR2 is YYNGEE in the germline V gene. The CDR3 here is CASSVAADTQYF. The CDR3 nucleotides are TGTGCCAGCAGCGTTGCAGCGGATACGCAGTATTTT. The full variable domain, rest sourced from reference TRBV9 and TRBJ2-3, is DSGVTQTPKHLITATGQRVTLRCSPRSGDLSVYWYQQSLDQGLQFLIQYYNGEERAKGNILERFSAQQFPDLHSELNLSSLELGDSALYFCASSVAADTQYFGPGTRLTVL.

Concerning this clonotype itself: This sequence may be a read error, since a much larger clone differs from it by one base. The chain links TRBV2 to TRBJ2-2; D unclear. The germline V and J ends were trimmed by 5 bases and 3 bases, with 10 bases remaining between them. This CDR3 spans 14 amino acids. Germline CDR1 is SNHLY and CDR2 is FYNNEI. CDR3 sequence: CASSPSTDTGELFF. CDR3 bases: TGTGCCAGCAGTCCCTCGACTGACACCGGGGAGCTGTTTTTT.

This clonotype appeared a few times. A junction boundary mismatches the germline segment, possibly from a read error. The chain employs TRBV2 and TRBJ2-5; D not resolved. The CDR3 contains 10 residues. CDR1 and CDR2 (germline): SNHLY, FYNNEI. CDR3 DNA sequence: TGTGCCAGCGGTGACGAGACCCAGTACTTC. Its translation: CASGDETQYF.

In this sample, this clonotype turned up many times. The V and J genes are TRBV7-2 and TRBJ1-3; the D is unclear. Trimming took 2 bases from V and 0 from J, leaving 14 bases between them. The CDR3 has 17 amino acids. The germline V gene has CDR1 SGHTA and CDR2 FQGNSA. This chain's CDR3 is CASSLTPDRSSGNTIYF. The CDR3 bases are TGTGCCAGCAGCTTAACCCCGGATCGCTCCTCTGGAAACACCATATATTTT.

This clonotype was picked up many times. The chain uses TRBV6-5 and TRBJ1-1; a weak D match, TRBD1 (5 bases). The CDR3 totals 15 residues. The germline CDR1 and CDR2 sequences are MNHEY and SVGAGI. The V gene lost 2 bases and the J gene lost 0 bases, with 10 bases spanning the gap. The CDR3 DNA reads as TGTGCCAGCAGTTACGATGGACACTTGAACACTGAAGCTTTCTTT. It codes for CASSYDGHLNTEAFF.

The gene calls are TRBV6-2 or TRBV6-3 and TRBJ1-1, with D possibly TRBD1 on 5 matching bases. This CDR3 contains 14 residues. V lost 7 bases and J 0 bases, leaving 12 bases between the germline ends. Per the germline V gene, CDR1 is MNHEY and CDR2 is SVGEGT. The CDR3 DNA reads as TGTGCCAGCAAAGAGGGGAGGATGAACACTGAAGCTTTCTTT. Translated, it gives CASKEGRMNTEAFF.

This clonotype has ten or more counts. The chain joins TRBV7-6 to TRBJ1-2; D perhaps matches TRBD1 (6 bases). The CDR3 sequence is 13 residues long. CDR1 SGHVS and CDR2 FNYEAQ come from the germline V gene. V lost 4 bases and J lost 2, with 8 bases in between. DNA of the CDR3: TGTGCCAGCAGCTCCAGGGGCAACTATGGCTACACCTTC. This translates into CASSSRGNYGYTF. The full variable domain, completed using reference TRBV7-6 and TRBJ1-2, is GAGVSQSPRYKVTKRGQDVALRCDPISGHVSLYWYRQALGQGPEFLTYFNYEAQQDKSGLPNDRFSAERPEGSISTLTIQRTEQRDSAMYRCASSSRGNYGYTFGSGTRLTVV.

In this sample, this clonotype turned up many times. The chain carries TRBV18 and TRBJ1-5, with 7 bases aligning to TRBD1. V lost 3 bases and J lost 6; bases outside the gene matches: 11. The germline V gene encodes CDR1 KGHSH and CDR2 LQKENI. The CDR3 has 16 residues. The CDR3 loop is CASSPERGRLGQPQHF. The CDR3 coding sequence is TGTGCCAGCTCACCGGAGAGGGGGCGGTTGGGTCAGCCCCAGCATTTT.

This clonotype came up many times. This chain connects TRBV29-1 to TRBJ2-5; 8 bases are shared with TRBD2. The CDR3 runs to 15 residues. CDR1 is SQVTM and CDR2 is ANQGSEA in the germline V gene. Trimming cost V 1 base and J 4 bases; bases outside gene matches: 8. The CDR3 sequence: CSVEVAGGQSETQYF. Here the CDR3 DNA reads TGCAGCGTTGAAGTTGCGGGGGGCCAATCAGAGACCCAGTACTTC.

This clonotype was found many times. The CDR3 loop is CASRTGTNYEQYV. CDR3 bases: TGTGCCAGTCGGACAGGGACTAACTACGAGCAGTACGTC. V gene TRBV28 combines with J gene TRBJ2-7, with D tentatively TRBD1 (8 bases). CDR1 and CDR2 (germline): MDHEN, SYDVKM. V lost 9 bases to trimming and J lost 3 bases, with 15 bases between them. The CDR3 sequence is 13 residues long.

This clonotype has ten or more counts. V is TRBV7-3 and J is TRBJ2-3, with D unresolved. The V end was cut by 3 bases, the J end by 2 bases, with 12 bases between. This CDR3 region has 15 residues. Germline CDR1 and CDR2: SGHTA and FQGTGA. The CDR3 reads CASSFGDIFTDTQYF. The CDR3 nucleotides read TGTGCCAGCAGCTTCGGAGACATATTCACAGATACGCAGTATTTT.

The genes are TRBV5-1 and TRBJ2-4; 11 bases map to TRBD1. V lost 0 bases, J lost 1 base, and 3 bases stayed unmatched. This CDR3 is built from 17 residues. Germline loops: CDR1 SGHRS, CDR2 YFSETQ. The CDR3 DNA sequence: TGCGCCAGCAGCTTGGCGGACAGGGGGCTTGCCAAAAACATTCAGTACTTC. This sequence encodes CASSLADRGLAKNIQYF.

There are many counts of this clonotype. The chain combines TRBV7-2 with TRBJ2-5; D is possibly TRBD2 (6 bases). V was trimmed by 4 bases and J by 2 bases, leaving 8 bases between them. This CDR3 is 13 amino acids long. CDR1 SGHTA and CDR2 FQGNSA come from the germline V gene. CDR3 amino acids: CASSSTRQETQYF. CDR3 DNA: TGTGCCAGCAGCTCGACTAGGCAAGAGACCCAGTACTTC.

This clonotype came up a few times. The chain has TRBV29-1 and TRBJ1-1, with no clear D. This CDR3 has 16 residues. CDR1 is SQVTM and CDR2 is ANQGSEA in the germline V gene. V was clipped by 0 bases and J by 5 bases, with 19 bases between them. The CDR3 sequence is CSVEEAGIRSGTEAFF. In DNA, the CDR3 is TGCAGCGTTGAAGAGGCCGGGATCAGGTCGGGGACTGAAGCTTTCTTT.

This clonotype was detected ten times or more. The chain links TRBV3-1 to TRBJ2-6; D is possibly TRBD2 (5 bases). The V gene lost 10 bases and the J gene lost 0 bases, with 16 bases spanning the gap. This CDR3 has 16 residues. Germline V gives CDR1 LGHDT, CDR2 YNNKEL (reference sequence). The CDR3 region has the DNA TGTGCCACCGGGAACCGAGCGAGCTCTGGGGCCAACGTCCTGACTTTC. Translating gives CATGNRASSGANVLTF.

This clonotype was seen repeatedly, ten times or more. The gene calls are TRBV29-1 and TRBJ1-1; D is perhaps TRBD1 (5 bases). V lost 4 bases and J lost 4, with 13 bases in between. The CDR3 has 13 residues. Germline V gives CDR1 SQVTM, CDR2 ANQGSEA. The CDR3 here is CSVGWGSSTEAFF. CDR3 DNA: TGCAGCGTTGGTTGGGGGAGTAGCACTGAAGCTTTCTTT.

This clonotype has ten or more counts. CDR3 bases: TGTGCCAGCAGGTCCGGGAGCTTCCGCGGGACCCAGTACTTC. Amino acid sequence: CASRSGSFRGTQYF. The chain couples TRBV6-5 to TRBJ2-5, with D perhaps TRBD2 (6 bases). The CDR3 totals 14 residues. Germline CDR1 MNHEY, CDR2 SVGAGI. Trimming pared 6 bases from V and 7 bases from J, leaving 18 bases between.

This clonotype was detected many times. This chain joins TRBV4-1 and TRBJ2-1; the D is unclear. Trimming took 3 bases from V and 8 from J, leaving 11 bases between them. There are 13 residues in the CDR3. CDR1 is MGHRA, CDR2 YSYEKL, per germline. The CDR3 sequence: CASSHSRWDEQFF. In DNA, the CDR3 is TGCGCCAGCAGCCACTCACGGTGGGATGAGCAGTTCTTC.